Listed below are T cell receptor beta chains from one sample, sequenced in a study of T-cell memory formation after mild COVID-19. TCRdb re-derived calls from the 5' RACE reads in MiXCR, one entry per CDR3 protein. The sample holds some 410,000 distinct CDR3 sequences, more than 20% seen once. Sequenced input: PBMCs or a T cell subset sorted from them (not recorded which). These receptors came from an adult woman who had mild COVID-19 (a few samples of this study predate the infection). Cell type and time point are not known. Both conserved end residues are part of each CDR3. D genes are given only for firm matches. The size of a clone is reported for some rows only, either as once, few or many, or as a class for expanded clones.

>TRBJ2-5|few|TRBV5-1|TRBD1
CASSLMARGRGETQYF
TGCGCCAGCAGCTTGATGGCCAGGGGGCGCGGGGAGACCCAGTACTTC
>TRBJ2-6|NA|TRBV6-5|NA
CASSYGGLESSGANVLTF
TGTGCCAGCAGTTACGGTGGACTGGAGAGCTCTGGGGCCAACGTCCTGACTTTC
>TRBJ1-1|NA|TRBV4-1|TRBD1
CASSPFHIQGAKAFF
TGCGCCAGCAGCCCCTTTCATATACAGGGGGCCAAAGCTTTCTTT
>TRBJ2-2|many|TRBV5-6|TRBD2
CASSRPIVAGGLTGELFF
TGTGCCAGCAGCCGGCCGATAGTAGCGGGGGGCCTGACCGGGGAGCTGTTTTTT
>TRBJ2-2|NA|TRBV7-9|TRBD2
CASSPPGLVANTGELFF
TGTGCCAGCAGCCCACCCGGACTAGTGGCGAACACCGGGGAGCTGTTTTTT
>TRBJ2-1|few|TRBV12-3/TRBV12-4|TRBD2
CASSAGTSCVF
TGTGCCAGCAGCGCCGGGACTAGCTGCGTCTTC
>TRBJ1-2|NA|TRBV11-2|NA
CASSLERGNYGYTF
TGTGCCAGCAGCTTAGAAAGGGGAAACTATGGCTACACCTTC
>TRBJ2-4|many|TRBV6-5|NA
CASSPDSGAKNIQYF
TGTGCCAGCAGCCCGGATTCTGGGGCCAAAAACATTCAGTACTTC
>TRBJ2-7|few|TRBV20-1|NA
CSAHSPERNDYEQYF
TGCAGTGCCCATTCCCCAGAACGAAACGACTACGAGCAGTACTTC
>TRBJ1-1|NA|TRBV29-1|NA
CSATLRFQAFF
TGCAGCGCAACTTTGCGCTTCCAAGCTTTCTTT
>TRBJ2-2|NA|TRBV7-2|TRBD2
CASSLGLAGRAGELFF
TGTGCCAGCAGCCTCGGACTAGCGGGAAGGGCCGGGGAGCTGTTTTTT
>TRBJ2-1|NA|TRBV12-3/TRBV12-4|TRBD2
CASRVAGGPQNEQFF
TGTGCCAGCAGGGTAGCGGGGGGGCCTCAGAATGAGCAGTTCTTC
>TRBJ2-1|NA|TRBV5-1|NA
CASSNGVNEQFF
TGCGCCAGCTCTAACGGGGTCAATGAGCAGTTCTTC
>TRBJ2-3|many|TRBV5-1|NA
CASSLVSWGRSTDTQYF
TGCGCCAGCAGCTTGGTCAGCTGGGGGAGGAGCACAGATACGCAGTATTTT
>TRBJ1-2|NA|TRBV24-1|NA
CATSDFPGSGGYTF
TGTGCCACCAGTGATTTCCCAGGGTCGGGTGGCTACACCTTC
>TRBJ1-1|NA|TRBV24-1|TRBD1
CATSDPRQGNTEAFF
TGTGCCACCAGTGATCCGAGACAGGGGAACACTGAAGCTTTCTTT
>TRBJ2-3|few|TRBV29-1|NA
CSVEEGTDTQYF
TGCAGCGTTGAGGAGGGGACAGATACGCAGTATTTT
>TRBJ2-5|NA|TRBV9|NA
CASSVGPQGRSETQYF
TGTGCCAGCAGCGTAGGGCCCCAAGGCCGGTCCGAGACCCAGTACTTC
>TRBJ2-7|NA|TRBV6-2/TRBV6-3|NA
CASSHSGIHEQYF
TGTGCCAGCAGCCACTCAGGGATCCACGAGCAGTACTTC
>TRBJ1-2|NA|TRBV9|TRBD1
CASSVGGGTGGSGYTF
TGTGCCAGCAGCGTAGGAGGGGGGACAGGGGGAAGTGGCTACACCTTC
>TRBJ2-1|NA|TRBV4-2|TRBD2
CASSQERAGGRLSYNEQFF
TGTGCCAGCAGCCAAGAAAGGGCGGGAGGACGACTCTCCTACAATGAGCAGTTCTTC
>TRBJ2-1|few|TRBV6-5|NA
CASSSPPGAQKYNEQFF
TGTGCCAGCAGTAGCCCCCCGGGTGCCCAAAAATACAATGAGCAGTTCTTC
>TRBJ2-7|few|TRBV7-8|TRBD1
CASSHRQGASSYEQYF
TGTGCCAGCAGCCACCGACAGGGGGCTAGCTCCTACGAGCAGTACTTC
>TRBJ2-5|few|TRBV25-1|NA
CASSRITGTPQETQYF
TGTGCCAGCAGCCGAATTACCGGGACACCTCAAGAGACCCAGTACTTC
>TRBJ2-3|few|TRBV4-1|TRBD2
CASSQDGAGGRWTQYF
TGCGCCAGCAGCCAAGATGGAGCGGGGGGGCGGTGGACGCAGTATTTT
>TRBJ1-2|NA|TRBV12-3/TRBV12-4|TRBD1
CASSFRNPGGARYGYTF
TGTGCCAGCAGTTTCCGGAATCCAGGGGGCGCTCGGTATGGCTACACCTTC
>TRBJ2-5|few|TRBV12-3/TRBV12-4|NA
CASRRGGVGQTQYF
TGTGCCAGCAGGCGTGGGGGCGTTGGGCAGACCCAGTACTTC
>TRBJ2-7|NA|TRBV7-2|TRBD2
CASSSGLAGVRYEQYF
TGTGCCAGCAGCAGTGGACTAGCGGGAGTTAGGTACGAGCAGTACTTC
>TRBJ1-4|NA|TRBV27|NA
CASGDFGGKLFF
TGTGCCAGCGGGGACTTTGGGGGAAAACTGTTTTTT
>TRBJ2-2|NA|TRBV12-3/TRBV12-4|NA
CASSLAWRAQGGELFF
TGTGCCAGCAGTTTAGCGTGGAGGGCTCAAGGCGGGGAGCTGTTTTTT
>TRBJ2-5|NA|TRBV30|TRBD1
CAWAAGGQTQYF
TGTGCCTGGGCCGCAGGGGGACAGACCCAGTACTTC
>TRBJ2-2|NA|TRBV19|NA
CASMGDSYTGELFF
TGTGCCAGTATGGGAGACTCCTACACCGGGGAGCTGTTTTTT
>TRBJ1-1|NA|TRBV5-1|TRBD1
CASMLTGGTEAFF
TGCGCCAGCATGCTGACAGGGGGCACTGAAGCTTTCTTT
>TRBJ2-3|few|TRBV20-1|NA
CSALDRRTDTQYF
TGCAGTGCCCTGGACAGACGCACAGATACGCAGTATTTT
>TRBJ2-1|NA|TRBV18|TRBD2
CASSPVRGGADNEQFF
TGTGCCAGCTCTCCAGTGCGGGGGGGCGCTGACAATGAGCAGTTCTTC
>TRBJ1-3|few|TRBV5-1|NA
CASSLGDRPATTGNTIYF
TGCGCCAGCAGCTTGGGAGACAGGCCCGCTACTACTGGAAACACCATATATTTT
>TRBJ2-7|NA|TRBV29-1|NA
CSAGNGLLYEQYF
TGCAGCGCGGGAAACGGGCTTCTCTACGAGCAGTACTTC
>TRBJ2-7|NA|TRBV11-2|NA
CASSLRGGPTYEQYF
TGTGCCAGCAGCTTAAGAGGGGGGCCAACCTACGAGCAGTACTTC
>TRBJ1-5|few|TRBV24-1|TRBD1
CATSDTGTGGGQPQHF
TGTGCCACCAGTGACACCGGGACAGGGGGCGGTCAGCCCCAGCATTTT
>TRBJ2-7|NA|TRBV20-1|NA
CSARGPGLRDGGTSYEQYF
TGCAGTGCTAGAGGTCCGGGACTCCGAGATGGGGGCACGTCCTACGAGCAGTACTTC